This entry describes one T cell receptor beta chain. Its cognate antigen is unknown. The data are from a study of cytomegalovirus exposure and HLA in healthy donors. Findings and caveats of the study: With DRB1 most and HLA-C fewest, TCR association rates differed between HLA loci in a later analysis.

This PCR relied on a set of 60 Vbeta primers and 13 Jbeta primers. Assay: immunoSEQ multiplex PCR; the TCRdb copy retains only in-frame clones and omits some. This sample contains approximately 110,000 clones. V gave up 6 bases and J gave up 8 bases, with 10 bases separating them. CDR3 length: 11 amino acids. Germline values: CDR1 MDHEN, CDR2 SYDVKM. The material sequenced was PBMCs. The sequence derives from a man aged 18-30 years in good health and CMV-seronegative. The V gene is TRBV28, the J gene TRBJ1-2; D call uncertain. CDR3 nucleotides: TGTGCCAGCAGGTCTACGGGGGGCTACACCTTC. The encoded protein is CASRSTGGYTF.